A single sample is the source of the 2 T cell receptor beta chains below, sequenced in a study of cytomegalovirus exposure and HLA in healthy donors. Repertoires were generated with immunoSEQ multiplex PCR, while TCRdb's copy carries only in-frame clones and drops some. The sample has some 340,000 clones; around 90% are singletons. Sample: PBMCs. Receptors were obtained from a woman aged 25 to 39 in good health and CMV-seropositive.

This chain joins TRBV15 and TRBJ1-6; D gene unclear. V was shortened by 3 bases and J by 8 bases, with 8 bases between the two germline ends. The CDR3 sequence is 13 residues long. Germline V gene sequence: CDR1 LNHNV, CDR2 YYDKDF (reference sequence). In nucleotides, the CDR3 is TGTGCCACCAGCAGCCGGATTGATTCACCCCTCCACTTT. This encodes CATSSRIDSPLHF.

The rearrangement joins TRBV6-1 to TRBJ2-4, with 9 bases aligning to TRBD2. CDR1 and CDR2 from the germline V gene are MNHNS and SASEGT. The CDR3 covers 16 residues. V lost 3 bases to trimming and J lost 0 bases; unmatched junction nucleotides: 3. The CDR3 sequence: CASSEVRGGAKNIQYF. The DNA of the CDR3 is TGTGCCAGCAGTGAGGTGCGGGGGGGAGCCAAAAACATTCAGTACTTC.